The 11 T cell receptor beta chains presented below share a single source sample, sequenced in a study of blood T cells in healthy people across ages. Primers used in a second PCR of roughly 6 to 12 cycles were a sample-barcoded 5' primer and a J-beta primer mix. TCRdb itself ran the 5' RACE reads through MiXCR, one entry per CDR3 protein. The sample lists about 1.7 million distinct CDR3 sequences, 28% occurring once. Specimen: blood. All receptors come from a woman aged 30 to 39 in good health.

The sample holds a few counts of this clonotype. The chain uses TRBV29-1 and TRBJ2-1; 10 bases align to TRBD1. Trimming cost V 7 bases and J 4 bases; bases outside gene matches: 7. Germline values: CDR1 SQVTM, CDR2 ANQGSEA. The CDR3 is 14 amino acids. CDR3 sequence reads: CSARQGAKYNEQFF. The CDR3 nucleotides are TGCAGCGCCCGACAGGGGGCGAAGTACAATGAGCAGTTCTTC.

In the case of this clonotype: With a much larger clone just one base away, this may be a read error. J is TRBJ2-1 and V is TRBV29-1; D remains unclear. The tail of the sequence fits TRBJ2-7 better, so the J call may be wrong. The germline CDR1 and CDR2 sequences are SQVTM and ANQGSEA. CDR3 length equals 12 residues. The CDR3 sequence: CSVVTPYNEQYF. The CDR3 bases are TGCAGCGTTGTGACACCTTACAATGAGCAGTACTTC.

The chain combines TRBV9 with TRBJ2-5, with TRBD2 matching 12 bases. This CDR3 is built from 14 residues. Trimming cost V 3 bases and J 4 bases; bases outside gene matches: 1. Germline CDR1 is SGDLS and CDR2 is YYNGEE. For the CDR3, the DNA is TGTGCCAGCAGCGCTAGCGGGGGGGCAGAGACCCAGTACTTC. This encodes CASSASGGAETQYF.

The count of this clonotype is one. The rearrangement joins TRBV2 to TRBJ2-3; 7 positions agree with TRBD2. The trim removed 7 bases at V and 1 base at J, leaving 8 bases unmatched. This CDR3 spans 15 amino acids. Germline assignment: CDR1 SNHLY and CDR2 FYNNEI. The CDR3 loop is CASTGAGSRTDTQYF. The CDR3 DNA reads as TGTGCCAGCACGGGAGCGGGGTCGCGCACAGATACGCAGTATTTT.

This clonotype was found many times. The V gene is TRBV28, the J gene TRBJ2-7, with D possibly matching TRBD2 (5 bases). V dropped 5 bases and J dropped 7 bases, with 18 bases sitting between them. The CDR3 has 14 amino acids. Germline V gives CDR1 MDHEN, CDR2 SYDVKM. The CDR3 protein is CASSPHDARGEQYF. The CDR3 DNA is TGTGCCAGCAGTCCTCACGACGCTCGGGGTGAGCAGTACTTC.

This clonotype was counted ten times or more. One end of the junction is discordant with germline, which a read error may explain. The chain combines TRBV5-1 with TRBJ2-5; D gene uncertain. Germline loops: CDR1 SGHRS, CDR2 YFSETQ. The CDR3 consists of 12 residues. The CDR3 DNA reads as TGTGCCAGCAGCTTAAACCAAGAGACCCAGTACTTC. This encodes CASSLNQETQYF.

Turning to this clonotype: With a much larger clone just one base away, this may be a read error. The V gene is TRBV6-2 or TRBV6-3, the J gene TRBJ2-7, with 10 nucleotides matching TRBD2. CDR1 is MNHEY, CDR2 SVGEGT, per germline. This CDR3 spans 16 amino acids. CDR3: CASRDLGLARNYGQYF. The CDR3 DNA reads as TGTGCCAGCAGGGACCTGGGACTAGCGCGAAACTACGGGCAGTACTTC.

This clonotype was detected ten times or more. V and J are TRBV7-2 and TRBJ1-2; 7 bases match TRBD1. The CDR3 runs to 13 residues. The V and J ends lost 5 bases and 8 bases, in that order; junction bases with no gene match: 8. Germline V CDR1 and CDR2: SGHTA, FQGNSA. The CDR3 nucleotides are TGTGCCAGCAGCCTTAATGCAGGGGGAGGCTACACCTTC. Protein sequence: CASSLNAGGGYTF.

Only one count was recorded for this clonotype. No conserved phenylalanine or tryptophan is present at the end of the CDR3, so a read error is the likely explanation. This chain connects TRBV20-1 to TRBJ2-1; 10 bases agree with TRBD2. Trimming took 2 bases from V and 8 from J; bases not matched to a gene: 12. Germline V gene data show CDR1 as DFQATT and CDR2 as SNEGSKA (reference sequence). This CDR3 is 16 amino acids long. The CDR3 DNA sequence: TGCAGTGCTAGACCGCGTCTAGCGGGAGCCACACATGAGCAGTTCGTC. This codes for CSARPRLAGATHEQFV.

The V call is TRBV24-1, the J call TRBJ1-2; 9 nucleotides align to TRBD1. The ends lost 6 bases at V and 9 bases at J; junction bases unmatched: 7. Germline CDR1 and CDR2: KGHDR and SFDVKD. This CDR3 has 13 amino acids. The CDR3 DNA reads as TGTGCCACCAGTCCTGGGACAGGGACGAGCTACACCTTC. Protein sequence: CATSPGTGTSYTF.

Ten or more counts support this clonotype. The chain has TRBV5-1 and TRBJ2-3; no firm D call. Per germline, CDR1 SGHRS and CDR2 YFSETQ. The germline V and J ends were trimmed by 0 bases and 0 bases, with 8 bases remaining between them. CDR3 length: 15 residues. The CDR3 reads CASSLGTPSTDTQYF. The CDR3 nucleotides are TGCGCCAGCAGCTTGGGCACCCCTAGCACAGATACGCAGTATTTT.